What follows are 20 T cell receptor beta chains derived from one specimen sequenced in a study of blood T cell repertoires in COVID-19 (TCRdb year 2020). The library was produced with the immunoSEQ multiplex PCR assay. Here the immuneACCESS table is served through TCRdb, limited to in-frame sequences with V and J called. Missing clones are a known gap in these copies; in checked studies unresolved V genes cover under half, and the rest lacks a known reason. The sample table lists more than 150,000 clones, 81% of them with a count of one. Clones ranked in the top ten supply roughly 12% of the sample. Sequenced material: peripheral blood. These receptors all come from a woman at least 80 years old with COVID-19, enrolled during active disease.

DNA of the CDR3: TGTGCCAGCAGCTCGGGACTAGCGGGGGCCTCGGACCAGTACTTC. It is translated as CASSSGLAGASDQYF. The V call is TRBV7-3, the J call TRBJ2-5, with 14 bases that match TRBD2. The CDR3 has 15 residues. V lost 4 bases and J lost 10; bases outside the gene matches: 8. The germline V gene encodes CDR1 SGHTA and CDR2 FQGTGA.

The chain combines TRBV6-2 or TRBV6-3 with TRBJ2-3, with TRBD1 matching 10 bases. This CDR3 has 14 residues. The germline V gene has CDR1 MNHEY and CDR2 SVGEGT. The V and J ends lost 4 bases and 9 bases, in that order; junction bases with no gene match: 7. The CDR3 DNA reads as TGTGCCAGCAGTTTGGGACAGGGGACCGTCACGCAGTATTTT. It translates to CASSLGQGTVTQYF.

V and J are TRBV28 and TRBJ2-7; 9 bases match TRBD2. The CDR3 length is 17 residues. V was clipped by 6 bases and J by 5 bases; unmatched bases: 17. Looked up from germline, CDR1 is MDHEN and CDR2 is SYDVKM. In DNA, the CDR3 is TGTGCCAGCAGAGAGGCGGGTGGCGGGAGGGTCAACGACGAGCAGTACTTC. Translating gives CASREAGGGRVNDEQYF.

This chain's CDR3 is CASSQAGFYEQYF. The CDR3 region has the DNA TGTGCCAGCAGCCAAGCAGGGTTCTACGAGCAGTACTTC. V gene TRBV3-1 (or the pseudogene TRBV3-2) combines with J gene TRBJ2-7, with D maybe TRBD1 (5 bases). Trimming removed 1 base from V and 3 bases from J, with 7 bases in between. Germline CDR1 LGHDT, CDR2 YNNKEL (reference sequence). The CDR3 loop spans 13 amino acids.

The chain employs TRBV12-3 or TRBV12-4 and TRBJ1-1; D is ambiguous. This CDR3 is built from 13 residues. V shed 5 bases and J shed 1 base, with 8 bases lying between them. CDR3 coding DNA: TGTGCCAGCAGTGCCTGGGCGAACACTGAAGCTTTCTTT. It specifies CASSAWANTEAFF.

Remarks on this clone: An end of the junction differs from the germline gene, which may be a read error. The chain is built from TRBV6-5 and TRBJ2-7; D is unclear. This CDR3 is built from 13 residues. The germline V gene encodes CDR1 MNHEY and CDR2 SVGAGI. In DNA form, the CDR3 reads TGTGCCAGCAGTCATAGACCCACGACGGAGCGGTACTTC. Protein: CASSHRPTTERYF.

This clone has a handful of counts. CDR3 amino acids: CASSPGGVPWAFF. The CDR3 coding sequence is TGTGCCAGCAGTCCCGGTGGTGTACCTTGGGCTTTCTTT. The chain links TRBV27 to TRBJ1-1; D unclear. CDR1 is MNHEY and CDR2 is SMNVEV in the germline V gene (reference sequence). The V gene lost 5 bases and the J gene lost 11 bases, with 18 bases spanning the gap. The CDR3 has 13 residues.

This sequence joins TRBV28 and TRBJ2-7, with 13 bases identical to TRBD2. The germline V gene encodes CDR1 MDHEN and CDR2 SYDVKM. This CDR3 is 15 amino acids long. V shed 4 bases and J 2 bases; nucleotides not matched to a gene: 2. The CDR3 reads CASSYGLAGAYEQYF. Here the CDR3 DNA reads TGTGCCAGCAGTTACGGACTAGCGGGGGCCTACGAGCAGTACTTC.

V usage is TRBV11-2 and J usage is TRBJ1-3; 7 nucleotides agree with TRBD1. With V trimmed by 5 bases and J by 4 bases, 2 bases remained unmatched. Germline V gene lookup returns CDR1 SGHAT and CDR2 FQNNGV. This CDR3 is 13 amino acids long. CDR3 sequence reads: CASSMDRGNTIYF. The CDR3 DNA sequence: TGTGCCAGCAGCATGGACAGGGGAAACACCATATATTTT.

The rearrangement joins TRBV6-2 or TRBV6-3 to TRBJ2-5; D might be TRBD1 (6 bases). CDR1 MNHEY and CDR2 SVGEGT come from the germline V gene. This CDR3 has 15 amino acids. V lost 4 bases, J lost 1 base, and 13 bases lay in between. CDR3 residues: CASSSRTGFQETQYF. Here the CDR3 DNA reads TGTGCCAGCAGTTCGCGCACAGGGTTCCAAGAGACCCAGTACTTC.

The CDR3 DNA reads TGTGCCAGTAGTATAAACCGCCTCGGGGTGATAGGTGGCTACACCTTC. Residues: CASSINRLGVIGGYTF. The chain has TRBV19 and TRBJ1-2; D not certain. V was cut by 2 bases and J by 7 bases, with 20 bases left in between. CDR3 length: 16 residues. From germline, CDR1 is LNHDA and CDR2 SQIVND (reference sequence).

The chain carries TRBV4-3 and TRBJ2-1; 9 bases map to TRBD2. V lost 0 bases to trimming and J lost 6 bases; unmatched junction nucleotides: 6. CDR3 size: 16 residues. CDR1 is LGHNA, CDR2 YSLEER, per germline. CDR3: CASSQDWAGGLNEQFF. In DNA form, the CDR3 reads TGCGCCAGCAGCCAAGACTGGGCGGGGGGGCTCAATGAGCAGTTCTTC.

This clone was recorded only once. The chain joins TRBV5-4 to TRBJ2-1; 11 bases map to TRBD2. Germline-derived CDR1 and CDR2 are SGHNT and YYREEE (reference sequence). Germline trimming cut 1 base from V and 7 bases from J; bases unmatched to any gene: 7. This CDR3 spans 16 amino acids. This chain's CDR3 is CASSLNPGLAVNEQFF. CDR3 coding DNA: TGTGCCAGCAGCTTGAATCCGGGACTAGCGGTAAATGAGCAGTTCTTC.

In nucleotides, the CDR3 is TGTGCCAGCAGCCAAACAGGGGCTTCCTACGAGCAGTACTTC. It specifies CASSQTGASYEQYF. The V and J genes are TRBV6-5 and TRBJ2-7, with 7 nucleotides matching TRBD1. Per the germline V gene, CDR1 is MNHEY and CDR2 is SVGAGI. The CDR3 has 14 residues. Losses at the gene ends were 6 bases for V and 1 base for J; bases not matched to a gene: 6.

The chain carries TRBV7-2 and TRBJ2-7; D not resolved. The germline CDR1 and CDR2 sequences are SGHTA and FQGNSA. Between the trimmed V and J ends, which lost 1 base and 0 bases, there was a span of 7 bases. The CDR3 length is 14 residues. The chain's CDR3 is CASSLDPGSYEQYF. CDR3 DNA sequence: TGTGCCAGCAGCTTAGATCCGGGCTCCTACGAGCAGTACTTC.

The V call is TRBV6-1, the J call TRBJ2-7; D possibly corresponds to TRBD2 (5 bases). The CDR3 length is 14 residues. The V gene's germline CDR1 is MNHNS and CDR2 SASEGT. The V end was cut by 0 bases, the J end by 7 bases, with 13 bases between. CDR3 region: CASSEATGIREQYF. In DNA, the CDR3 is TGTGCCAGCAGTGAAGCTACGGGGATACGGGAGCAGTACTTC.

The genes are TRBV28 and TRBJ2-1, with a tentative D call TRBD2 (5 bases). The V end lost 0 bases, the J end lost 9 bases, and 12 bases lay between the germline ends. The CDR3 sequence is 14 residues long. Germline CDR1 MDHEN, CDR2 SYDVKM. Here the CDR3 DNA reads TGTGCCAGCAGTTTATGGAGCGGCAAGGGTGAGCAGTTCTTC. It is translated as CASSLWSGKGEQFF.

The V gene is TRBV5-4, the J gene TRBJ2-7; TRBD2 agrees at 8 bases. The CDR3 sequence is 15 residues long. The trim removed 0 bases at V and 0 bases at J, leaving 2 bases unmatched. From germline, CDR1 is SGHNT and CDR2 YYREEE (reference sequence). This chain's CDR3 is CASSLESGSSYEQYF. The DNA for the CDR3 is TGTGCCAGCAGCTTGGAGAGCGGGAGCTCCTACGAGCAGTACTTC.

V gene TRBV11-3 combines with J gene TRBJ2-1; TRBD1 is a possible D gene (5 bases). This CDR3 region has 15 residues. CDR1 SGHNT and CDR2 YENEEA come from the germline V gene. V gave up 3 bases and J gave up 2 bases, with 11 bases separating them. The CDR3 bases are TGTGCCAGCAGCTTTTATCAGACAGCCTACAATGAGCAGTTCTTC. Its translation: CASSFYQTAYNEQFF.

This chain links TRBV7-9 with TRBJ2-7, with D maybe TRBD2 (6 bases). Trimming shortened V by 1 base and J by 4 bases, and 11 bases separated the two germline ends. Germline values: CDR1 SEHNR, CDR2 FQNEAQ (reference sequence). The CDR3 contains 14 residues. CDR3 protein: CASSLGSRGYEQYF. The CDR3 region has the DNA TGTGCCAGCAGCTTAGGCTCGCGGGGTTACGAGCAGTACTTC.